This T cell receptor (beta chain) was found in a study of T cells in Graves' hyperthyroidism and ophthalmopathy. Regions amplified from RNA transcripts were the TCR beta CDR3 regions. Primed by the HTBI set, a first-round RT-PCR was run on the TCR CDR3. TCRdb re-derived calls from the multiplex PCR reads in MiXCR, one entry per CDR3 protein. Of roughly 380,000 distinct CDR3 sequences listed, more than 11% are singletons. Graves' hyperthyroidism was deemed stable absent ophthalmopathy progression within 18 months. This TCR was recovered from a woman aged 55-70 years with Graves' hyperthyroidism. The sample consisted of blood.

The CDR3 spells CATGSRDTQYF. For the CDR3, the DNA is TGCGCCACCGGATCGAGAGATACGCAGTATTTT. The V call is TRBV10-1, the J call TRBJ2-3; no definite D call. Germline V CDR1 and CDR2: WNHNN, SYGVQD (reference sequence). The length of the CDR3 is 11 residues. V was cut by 10 bases and J by 5 bases, with 10 bases left in between.